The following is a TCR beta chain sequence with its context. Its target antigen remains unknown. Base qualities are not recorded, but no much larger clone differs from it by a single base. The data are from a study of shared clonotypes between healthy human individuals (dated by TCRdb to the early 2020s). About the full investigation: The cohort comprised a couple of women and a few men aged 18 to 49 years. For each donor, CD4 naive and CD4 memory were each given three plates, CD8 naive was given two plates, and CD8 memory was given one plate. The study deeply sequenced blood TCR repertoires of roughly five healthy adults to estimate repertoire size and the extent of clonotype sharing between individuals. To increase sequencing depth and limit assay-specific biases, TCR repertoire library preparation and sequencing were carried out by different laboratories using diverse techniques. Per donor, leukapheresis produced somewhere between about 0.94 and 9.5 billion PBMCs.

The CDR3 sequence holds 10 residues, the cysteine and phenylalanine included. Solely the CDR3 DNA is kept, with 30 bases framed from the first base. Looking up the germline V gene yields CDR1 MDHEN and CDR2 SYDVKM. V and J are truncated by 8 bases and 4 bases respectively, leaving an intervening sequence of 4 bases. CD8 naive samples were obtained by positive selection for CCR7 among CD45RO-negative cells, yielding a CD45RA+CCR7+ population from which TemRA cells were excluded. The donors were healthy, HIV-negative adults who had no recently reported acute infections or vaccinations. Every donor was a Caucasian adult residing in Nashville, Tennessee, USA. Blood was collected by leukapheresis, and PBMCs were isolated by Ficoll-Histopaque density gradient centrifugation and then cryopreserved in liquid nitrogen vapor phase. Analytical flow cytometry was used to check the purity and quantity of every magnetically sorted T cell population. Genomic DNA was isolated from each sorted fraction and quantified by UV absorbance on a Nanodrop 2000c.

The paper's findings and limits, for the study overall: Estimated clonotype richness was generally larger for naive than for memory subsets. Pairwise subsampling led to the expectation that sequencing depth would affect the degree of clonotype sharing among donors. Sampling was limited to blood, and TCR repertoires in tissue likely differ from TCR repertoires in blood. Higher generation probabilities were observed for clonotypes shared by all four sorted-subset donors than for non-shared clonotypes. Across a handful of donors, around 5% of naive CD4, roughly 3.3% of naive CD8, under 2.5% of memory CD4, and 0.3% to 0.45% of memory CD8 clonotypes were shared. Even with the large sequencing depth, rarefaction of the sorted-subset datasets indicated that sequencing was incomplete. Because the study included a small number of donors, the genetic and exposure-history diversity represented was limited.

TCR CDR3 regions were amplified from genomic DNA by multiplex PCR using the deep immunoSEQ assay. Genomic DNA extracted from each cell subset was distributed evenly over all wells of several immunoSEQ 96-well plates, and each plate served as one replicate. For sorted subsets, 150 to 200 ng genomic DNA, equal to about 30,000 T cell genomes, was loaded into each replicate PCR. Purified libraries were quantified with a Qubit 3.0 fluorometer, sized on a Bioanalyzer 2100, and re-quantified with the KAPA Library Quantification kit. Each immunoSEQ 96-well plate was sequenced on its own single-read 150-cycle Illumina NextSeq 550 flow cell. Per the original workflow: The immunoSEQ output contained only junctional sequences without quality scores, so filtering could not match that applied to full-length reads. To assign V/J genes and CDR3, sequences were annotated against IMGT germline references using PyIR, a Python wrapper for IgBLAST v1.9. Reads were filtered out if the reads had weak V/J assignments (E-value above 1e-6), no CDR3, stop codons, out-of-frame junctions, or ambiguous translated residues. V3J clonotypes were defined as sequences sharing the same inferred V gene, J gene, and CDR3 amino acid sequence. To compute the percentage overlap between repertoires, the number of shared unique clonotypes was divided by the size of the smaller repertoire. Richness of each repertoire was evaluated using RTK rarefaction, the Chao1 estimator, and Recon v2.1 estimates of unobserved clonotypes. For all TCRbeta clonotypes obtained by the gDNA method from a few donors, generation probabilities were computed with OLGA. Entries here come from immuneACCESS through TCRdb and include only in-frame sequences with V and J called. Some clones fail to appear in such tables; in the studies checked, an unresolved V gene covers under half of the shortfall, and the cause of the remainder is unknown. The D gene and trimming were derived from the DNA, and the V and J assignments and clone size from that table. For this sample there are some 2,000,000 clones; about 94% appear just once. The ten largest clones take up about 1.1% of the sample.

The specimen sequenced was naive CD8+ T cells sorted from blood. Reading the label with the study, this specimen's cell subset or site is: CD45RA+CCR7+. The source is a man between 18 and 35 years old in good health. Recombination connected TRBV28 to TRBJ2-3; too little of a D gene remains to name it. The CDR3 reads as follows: CASGPDTQYF. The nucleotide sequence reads TGTGCCAGCGGTCCAGATACGCAGTATTTT. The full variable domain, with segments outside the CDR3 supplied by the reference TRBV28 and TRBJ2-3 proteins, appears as DVKVTQSSRYLVKRTGEKVFLECVQDMDHENMFWYRQDPGLGLRLIYFSYDVKMKEKGDIPEGYSVSREKKERFSLILESASTNQTSMYLCASGPDTQYFGPGTRLTVL.